This T cell receptor beta chain was recovered during a study of control samples from healthy donors and cancer patients. Sequencing was performed with immunoSEQ multiplex PCR; in TCRdb, only in-frame clones are kept and a portion is missing. The data contain tens of thousands of clones, around nine tenths of them seen just once; the ten biggest clones take up 1.6%. The CDR3 consists of 16 residues. J gave up 6 bases and V 2 bases, and 5 bases lay outside the gene matches. CDR1 and CDR2 from the germline V gene are MNHEY and SVGAGI. This chain links TRBV6-5 with TRBJ2-1; 12 bases match TRBD2. This sequence originates from a man aged 40-55 years with colorectal cancer. Sequenced material: PBMCs. This chain's CDR3 is CASSYLAGGPLNEQFF. Here the CDR3 DNA reads TGTGCCAGCAGTTACCTAGCGGGAGGGCCCCTCAATGAGCAGTTCTTC.